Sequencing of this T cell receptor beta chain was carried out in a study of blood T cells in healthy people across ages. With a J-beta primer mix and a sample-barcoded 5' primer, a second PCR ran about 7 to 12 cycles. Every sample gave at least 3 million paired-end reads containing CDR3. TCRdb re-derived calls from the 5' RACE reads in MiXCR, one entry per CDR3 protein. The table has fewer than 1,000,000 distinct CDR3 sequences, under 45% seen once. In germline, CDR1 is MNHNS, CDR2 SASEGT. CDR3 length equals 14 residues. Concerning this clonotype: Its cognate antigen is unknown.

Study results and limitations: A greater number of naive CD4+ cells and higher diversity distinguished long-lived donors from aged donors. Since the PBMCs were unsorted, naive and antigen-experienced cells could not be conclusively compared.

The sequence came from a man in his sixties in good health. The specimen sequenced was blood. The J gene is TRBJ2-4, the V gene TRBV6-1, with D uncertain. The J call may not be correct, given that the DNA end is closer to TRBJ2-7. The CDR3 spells CASSEAGGTYEQYF. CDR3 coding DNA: TGTGCCAGCAGTGAAGCTGGCGGCACCTACGAGCAGTACTTC.